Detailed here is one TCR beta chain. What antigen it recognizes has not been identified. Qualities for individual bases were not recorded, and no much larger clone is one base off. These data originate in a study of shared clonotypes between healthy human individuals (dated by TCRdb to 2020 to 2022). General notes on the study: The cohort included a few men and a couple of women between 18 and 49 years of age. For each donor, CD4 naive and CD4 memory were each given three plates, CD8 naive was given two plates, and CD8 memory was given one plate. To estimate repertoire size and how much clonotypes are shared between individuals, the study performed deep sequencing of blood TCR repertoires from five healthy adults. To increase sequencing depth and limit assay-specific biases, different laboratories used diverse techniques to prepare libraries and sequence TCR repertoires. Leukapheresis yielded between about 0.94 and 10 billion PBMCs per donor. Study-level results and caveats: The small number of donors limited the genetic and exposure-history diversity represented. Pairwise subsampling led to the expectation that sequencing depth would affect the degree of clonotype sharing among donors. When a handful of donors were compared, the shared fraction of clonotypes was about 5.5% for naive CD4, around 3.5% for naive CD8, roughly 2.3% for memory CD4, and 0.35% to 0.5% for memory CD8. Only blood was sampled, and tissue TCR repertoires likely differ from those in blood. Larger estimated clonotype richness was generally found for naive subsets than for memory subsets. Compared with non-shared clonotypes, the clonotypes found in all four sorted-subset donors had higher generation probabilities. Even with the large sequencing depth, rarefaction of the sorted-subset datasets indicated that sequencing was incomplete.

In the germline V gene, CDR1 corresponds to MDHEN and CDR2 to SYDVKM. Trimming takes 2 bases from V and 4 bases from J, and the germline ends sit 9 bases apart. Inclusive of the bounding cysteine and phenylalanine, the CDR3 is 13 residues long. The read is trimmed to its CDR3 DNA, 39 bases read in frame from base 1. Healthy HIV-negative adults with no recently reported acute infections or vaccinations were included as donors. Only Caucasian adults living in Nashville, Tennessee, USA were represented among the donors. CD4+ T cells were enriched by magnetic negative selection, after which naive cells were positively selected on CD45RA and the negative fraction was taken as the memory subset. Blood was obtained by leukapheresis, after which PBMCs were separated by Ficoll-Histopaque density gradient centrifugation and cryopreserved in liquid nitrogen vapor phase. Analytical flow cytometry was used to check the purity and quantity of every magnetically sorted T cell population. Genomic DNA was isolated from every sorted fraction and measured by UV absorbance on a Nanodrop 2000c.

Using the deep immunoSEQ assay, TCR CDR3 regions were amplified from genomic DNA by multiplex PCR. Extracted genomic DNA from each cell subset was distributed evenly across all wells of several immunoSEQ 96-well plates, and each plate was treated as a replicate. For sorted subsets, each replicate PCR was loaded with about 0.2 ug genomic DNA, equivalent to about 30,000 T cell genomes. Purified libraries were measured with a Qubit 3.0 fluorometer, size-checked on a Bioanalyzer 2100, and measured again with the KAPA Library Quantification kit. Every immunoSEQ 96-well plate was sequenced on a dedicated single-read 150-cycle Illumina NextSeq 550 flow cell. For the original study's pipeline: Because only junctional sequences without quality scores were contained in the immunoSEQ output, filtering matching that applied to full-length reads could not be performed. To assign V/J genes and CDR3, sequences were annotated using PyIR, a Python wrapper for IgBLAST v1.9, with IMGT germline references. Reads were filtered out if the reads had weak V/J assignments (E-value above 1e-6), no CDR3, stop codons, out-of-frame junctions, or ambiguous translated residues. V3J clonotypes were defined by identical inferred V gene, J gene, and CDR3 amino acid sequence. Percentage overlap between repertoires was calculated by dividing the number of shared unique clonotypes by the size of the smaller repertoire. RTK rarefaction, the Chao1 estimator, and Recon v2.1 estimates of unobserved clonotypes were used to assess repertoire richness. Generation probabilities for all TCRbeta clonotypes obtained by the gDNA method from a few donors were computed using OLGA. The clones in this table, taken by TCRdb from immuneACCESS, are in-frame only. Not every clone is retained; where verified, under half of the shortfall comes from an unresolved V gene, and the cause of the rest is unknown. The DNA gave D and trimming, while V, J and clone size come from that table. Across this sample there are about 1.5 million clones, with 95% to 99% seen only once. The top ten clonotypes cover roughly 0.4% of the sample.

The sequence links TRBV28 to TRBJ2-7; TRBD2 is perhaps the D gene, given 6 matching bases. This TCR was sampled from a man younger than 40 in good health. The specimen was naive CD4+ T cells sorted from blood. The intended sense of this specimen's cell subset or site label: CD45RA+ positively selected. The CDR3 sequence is CASSLAGRYEQYF. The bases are TGTGCCAGCAGTTTAGCGGGAAGGTACGAGCAGTACTTC.